This T cell receptor (beta chain) comes out of a study of blood T cell repertoires in COVID-19. About the research overall: Both acute and convalescent COVID-19 samples were obtained from the United States, Italy and Spain. Nucleic acid was either cDNA or gDNA, and it came from T cells, B-cell-depleted T cells, or PBMCs.

Original analysis: Amplified reference gene primers provided the basis for estimating nucleated cell counts. Measured with immunoSEQ multiplex PCR; TCRdb has only the in-frame clones, and not every one. Clonal size and the V and J genes are those of that table, whereas D and trimming came from the DNA. The sample shows over 150,000 clones, more than 70% of them seen only once. The germline CDR1 and CDR2 sequences are MDHEN and SYDVKM. CDR3 length equals 12 residues. Trimming stripped 5 bases from V and 9 bases from J, with 11 bases between. This clone is a singleton in its sample. The chain combines TRBV28 with TRBJ2-1, with a tentative D call TRBD2 (6 bases). The sample was peripheral blood. The clonotype originates from a man in his forties or fifties with active or convalescent COVID-19. The CDR3 DNA reads TGTGCCAGCAGTGATGGGGGGTCTGAGCAGTTCTTC. Translation gives CASSDGGSEQFF.